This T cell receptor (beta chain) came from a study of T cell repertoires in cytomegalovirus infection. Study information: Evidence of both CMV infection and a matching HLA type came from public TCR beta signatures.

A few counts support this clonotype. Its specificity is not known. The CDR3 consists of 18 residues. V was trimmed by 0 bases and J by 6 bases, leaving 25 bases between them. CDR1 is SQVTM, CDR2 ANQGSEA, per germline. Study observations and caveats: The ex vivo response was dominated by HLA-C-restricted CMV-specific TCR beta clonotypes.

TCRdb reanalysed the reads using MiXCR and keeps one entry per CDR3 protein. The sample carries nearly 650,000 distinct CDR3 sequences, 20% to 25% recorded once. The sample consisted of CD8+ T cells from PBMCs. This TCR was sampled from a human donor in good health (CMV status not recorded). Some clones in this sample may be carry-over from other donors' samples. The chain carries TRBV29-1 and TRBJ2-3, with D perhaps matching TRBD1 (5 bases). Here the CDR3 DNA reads TGCAGCGTTGAAGATTTCCGGCAGGGCCGGGCAAATGCGGATACGCAGTATTTT. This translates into CSVEDFRQGRANADTQYF.